This entry is about one TCR beta chain. This clonotype occurred a few times. No cognate antigen has been identified for it. There are no base qualities to consult, and no much larger clone falls within one base. V is shortened by 2 bases, J by 1 base, and the region joining them spans 6 bases. Taken from the germline V gene (reference sequence), the CDR1 and CDR2 loops are GTSNPN and SVGIG. The CDR3 has 12 amino acids, counting the end cysteine and phenylalanine. Only CDR3 DNA remains: 36 bases, in frame from the first base. These data come from a study of CD8 T cells in ankylosing spondylitis (dated 2017 in TCRdb). Looking at the study overall: The study profiled T cell receptor beta repertoires in healthy donors and ankylosing spondylitis patients to find disease-linked TCR variants. The full study cohort comprised some 27 ankylosing spondylitis patients and approximately 100 healthy donors. Samples of peripheral blood were taken, and for ankylosing spondylitis patients, synovial fluid was collected as well.

The instrument given in TCRdb is Illumina HiSeq 2500. Quantitative 5'-RACE with molecular barcodes was the method used to prepare the TCR beta libraries. For the original study's pipeline: Disease-linked TCR variants were identified with a new computational method built on a probabilistic model of VDJ rearrangement. The raw public data were reprocessed by TCRdb itself: fastp quality trimming at Q25, MiXCR clonotype calling, in-frame beta chains only. CDR3 protein sequences are deduplicated, and each keeps its most common genes and DNA. The V and J calls shown here were made by TCRdb, not taken from the authors' results. This sample gives nearly 350,000 distinct CDR3 sequences in total; approximately 15% of them show up just once. Roughly 0.99% of the sample rests with the top ten. Broader findings and caveats from the paper: A CD8+ phenotype was shown by the disease-linked clones, which were found at relatively low frequencies in peripheral blood. Blood from ankylosing spondylitis patients appeared to be characterized by a TCR beta motif composed of eight highly homologous amino acid variants. The disease-linked clones were reported as significantly enriched in matched synovial fluid samples from ankylosing spondylitis patients. Some motif variants were previously reported in synovial fluid and blood of reactive arthritis patients, suggesting common disease-initiation mechanisms.

This clonotype was sampled from a male donor with ankylosing spondylitis or in good health (not recorded which). What was sequenced was blood, either unsorted or a sorted T cell fraction (not recorded which). Recombination joined TRBV30 with TRBJ2-7; there is no confident call for the D gene. The sequence in DNA is TGTGCCTGGAGTCAGTTTTCCTACGAGCAGTACTTC. Translation gives CAWSQFSYEQYF.